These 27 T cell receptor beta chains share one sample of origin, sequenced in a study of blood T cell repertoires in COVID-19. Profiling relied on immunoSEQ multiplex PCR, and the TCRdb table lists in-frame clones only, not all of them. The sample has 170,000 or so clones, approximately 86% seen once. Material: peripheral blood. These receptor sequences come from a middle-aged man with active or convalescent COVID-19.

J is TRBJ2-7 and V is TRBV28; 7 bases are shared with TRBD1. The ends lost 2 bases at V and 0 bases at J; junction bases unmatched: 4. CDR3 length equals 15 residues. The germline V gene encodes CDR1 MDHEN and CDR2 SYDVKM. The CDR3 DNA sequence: TGTGCCAGCAGTTTAGGGACAGCGACCTCCTACGAGCAGTACTTC. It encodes CASSLGTATSYEQYF.

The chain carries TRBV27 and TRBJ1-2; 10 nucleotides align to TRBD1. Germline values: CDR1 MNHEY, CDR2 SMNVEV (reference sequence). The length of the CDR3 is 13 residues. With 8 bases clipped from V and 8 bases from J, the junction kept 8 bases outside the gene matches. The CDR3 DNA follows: TGTGCCAGCGCTCTCCGGGACAGGGGCGGCTACACCTTC. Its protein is CASALRDRGGYTF.

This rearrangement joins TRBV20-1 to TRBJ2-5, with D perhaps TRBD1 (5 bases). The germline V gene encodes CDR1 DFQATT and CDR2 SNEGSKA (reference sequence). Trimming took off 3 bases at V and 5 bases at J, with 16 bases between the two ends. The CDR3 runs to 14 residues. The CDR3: CSASRGRPGETQYF. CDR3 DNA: TGCAGTGCTAGTAGGGGAAGGCCCGGGGAGACCCAGTACTTC.

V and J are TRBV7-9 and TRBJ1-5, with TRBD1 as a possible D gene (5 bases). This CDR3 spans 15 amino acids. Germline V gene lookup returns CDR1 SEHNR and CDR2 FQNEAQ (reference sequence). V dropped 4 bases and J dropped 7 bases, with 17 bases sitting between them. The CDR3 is CASSSGPPGEQPQHF. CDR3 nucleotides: TGTGCCAGCAGCTCGGGACCCCCGGGAGAACAGCCCCAGCATTTT. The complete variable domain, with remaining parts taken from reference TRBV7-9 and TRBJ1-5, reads DTGVSQNPRHKITKRGQNVTFRCDPISEHNRLYWYRQTLGQGPEFLTYFQNEAQLEKSRLLSDRFSAERPKGSFSTLEIQRTEQGDSAMYLCASSSGPPGEQPQHFGDGTRLSIL.

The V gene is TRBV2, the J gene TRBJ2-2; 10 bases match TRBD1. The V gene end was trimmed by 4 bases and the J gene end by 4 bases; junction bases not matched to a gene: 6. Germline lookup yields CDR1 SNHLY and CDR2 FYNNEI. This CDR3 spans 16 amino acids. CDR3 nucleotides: TGTGCCAGCAGTGTAGGACAGGGGGGTTCCACCGGGGAGCTGTTTTTT. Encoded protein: CASSVGQGGSTGELFF.

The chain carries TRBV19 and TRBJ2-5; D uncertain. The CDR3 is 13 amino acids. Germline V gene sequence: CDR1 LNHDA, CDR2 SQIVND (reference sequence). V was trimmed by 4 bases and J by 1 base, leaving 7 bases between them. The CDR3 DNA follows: TGTGCCAGTAGTACGATCGGCCAAGAGACCCAGTACTTC. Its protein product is CASSTIGQETQYF.

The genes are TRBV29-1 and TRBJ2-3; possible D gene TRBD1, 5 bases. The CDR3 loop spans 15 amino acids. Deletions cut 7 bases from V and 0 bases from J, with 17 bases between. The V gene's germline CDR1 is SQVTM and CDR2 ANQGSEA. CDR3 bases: TGCAGCGGCGGACATATCTACTCCAGCACAGATACGCAGTATTTT. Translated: CSGGHIYSSTDTQYF.

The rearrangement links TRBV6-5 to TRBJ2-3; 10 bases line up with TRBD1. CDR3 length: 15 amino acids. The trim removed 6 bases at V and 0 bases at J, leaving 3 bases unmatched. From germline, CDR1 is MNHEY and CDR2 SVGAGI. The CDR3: CASRGTGASTDTQYF. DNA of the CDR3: TGTGCCAGCAGGGGGACAGGGGCTAGCACAGATACGCAGTATTTT.

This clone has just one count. CDR3 nucleotides: TGCGCCAGCAGCCAAGATTATCGTAATGAGCAGTTCTTC. Translating gives CASSQDYRNEQFF. The chain is built from TRBV4-3 and TRBJ2-1; D not certain. Trimming stripped 0 bases from V and 7 bases from J, with 7 bases between. CDR1 and CDR2 from the germline V gene are LGHNA and YSLEER. This CDR3 comprises 13 residues.

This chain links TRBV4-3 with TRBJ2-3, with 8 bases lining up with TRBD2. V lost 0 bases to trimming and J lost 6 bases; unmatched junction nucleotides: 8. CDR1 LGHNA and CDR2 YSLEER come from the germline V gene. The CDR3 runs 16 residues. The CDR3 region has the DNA TGCGCCAGCAGCCAAGAGGCTAAAAAGCGGGGGGATACGCAGTATTTT. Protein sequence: CASSQEAKKRGDTQYF.

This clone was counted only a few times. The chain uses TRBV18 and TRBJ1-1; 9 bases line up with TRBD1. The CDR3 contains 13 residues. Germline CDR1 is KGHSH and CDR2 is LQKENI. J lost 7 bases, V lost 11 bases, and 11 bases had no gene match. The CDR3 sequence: CAANTGGLSEAFF. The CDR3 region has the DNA TGTGCCGCAAATACAGGGGGCCTCAGTGAAGCTTTCTTT.

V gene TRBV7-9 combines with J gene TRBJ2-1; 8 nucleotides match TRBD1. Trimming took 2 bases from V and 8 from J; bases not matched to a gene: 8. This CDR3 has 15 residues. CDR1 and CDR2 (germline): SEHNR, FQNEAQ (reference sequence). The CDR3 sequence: CASSLYWDRHHEQFF. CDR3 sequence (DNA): TGTGCCAGCAGCTTATATTGGGACAGGCACCATGAGCAGTTCTTC.

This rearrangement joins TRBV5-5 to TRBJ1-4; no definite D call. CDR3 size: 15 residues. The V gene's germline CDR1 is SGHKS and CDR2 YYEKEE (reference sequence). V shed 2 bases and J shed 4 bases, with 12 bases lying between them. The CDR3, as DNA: TGTGCCAGCAGCTTTGCCGGGATCGATAATGAAAAACTGTTTTTT. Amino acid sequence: CASSFAGIDNEKLFF.

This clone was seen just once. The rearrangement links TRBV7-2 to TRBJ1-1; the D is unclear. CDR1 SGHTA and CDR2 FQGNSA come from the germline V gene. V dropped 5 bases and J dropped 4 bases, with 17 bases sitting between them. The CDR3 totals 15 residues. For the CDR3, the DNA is TGTGCCAGCAGCACTCGGGGAGGAGGGATCACTGAAGCTTTCTTT. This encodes CASSTRGGGITEAFF.

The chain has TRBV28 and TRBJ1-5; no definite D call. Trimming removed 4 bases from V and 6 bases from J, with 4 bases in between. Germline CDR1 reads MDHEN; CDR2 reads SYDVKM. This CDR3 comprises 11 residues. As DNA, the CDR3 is TGTGCCAGCAGTTCGGTTCAGCCCCAGCATTTT. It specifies CASSSVQPQHF. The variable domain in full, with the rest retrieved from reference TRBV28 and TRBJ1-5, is DVKVTQSSRYLVKRTGEKVFLECVQDMDHENMFWYRQDPGLGLRLIYFSYDVKMKEKGDIPEGYSVSREKKERFSLILESASTNQTSMYLCASSSVQPQHFGDGTRLSIL.

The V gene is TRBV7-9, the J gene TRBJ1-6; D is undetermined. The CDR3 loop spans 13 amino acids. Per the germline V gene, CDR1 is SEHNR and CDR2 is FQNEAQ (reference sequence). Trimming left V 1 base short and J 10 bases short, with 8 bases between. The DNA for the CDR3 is TGTGCCAGCAGCTTAGAAGCGTCCTCACCCCTCCACTTT. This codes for CASSLEASSPLHF. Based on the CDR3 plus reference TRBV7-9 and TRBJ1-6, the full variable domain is DTGVSQNPRHKITKRGQNVTFRCDPISEHNRLYWYRQTLGQGPEFLTYFQNEAQLEKSRLLSDRFSAERPKGSFSTLEIQRTEQGDSAMYLCASSLEASSPLHFGNGTRLTVT.

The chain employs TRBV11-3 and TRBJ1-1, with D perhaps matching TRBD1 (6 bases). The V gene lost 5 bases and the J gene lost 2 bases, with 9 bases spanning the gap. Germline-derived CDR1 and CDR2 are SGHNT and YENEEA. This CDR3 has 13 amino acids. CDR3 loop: CASSIQGNTEAFF. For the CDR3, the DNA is TGTGCCAGCAGCATACAGGGAAACACTGAAGCTTTCTTT.

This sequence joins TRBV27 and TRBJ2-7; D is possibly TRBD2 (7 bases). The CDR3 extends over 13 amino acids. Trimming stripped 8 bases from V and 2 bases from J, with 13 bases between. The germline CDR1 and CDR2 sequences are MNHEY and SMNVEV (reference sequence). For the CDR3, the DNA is TGTGCCAGCCGCTCGGGGGGCGCCTACGAGCAGTACTTC. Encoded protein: CASRSGGAYEQYF.

The CDR3 reads CASSLDRRNEQFF. The CDR3 DNA reads as TGTGCCAGCAGCTTAGATCGGCGGAATGAGCAGTTCTTC. The chain recombines TRBV11-3 with TRBJ2-1; D unclear. The CDR3 has 13 residues. Trimming took 0 bases from V and 7 from J, leaving 7 bases between them. The germline gives CDR1 SGHNT, CDR2 YENEEA.

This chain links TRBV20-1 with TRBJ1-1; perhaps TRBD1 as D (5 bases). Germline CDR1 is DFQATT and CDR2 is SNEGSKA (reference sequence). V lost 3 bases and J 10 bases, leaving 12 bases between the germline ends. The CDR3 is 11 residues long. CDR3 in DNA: TGCAGTGCTAGTGTCAGGGTTGGAGCTTTCTTT. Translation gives CSASVRVGAFF.

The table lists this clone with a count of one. The CDR3 DNA reads TGTGCCACCGAAACCTCTAGCGGGGGCACGGGGGCCCAGTACTTC. Protein sequence: CATETSSGGTGAQYF. This chain joins TRBV15 and TRBJ2-5, with 10 bases aligning to TRBD2. CDR3 size: 15 residues. The germline gives CDR1 LNHNV, CDR2 YYDKDF (reference sequence). V lost 8 bases to trimming and J lost 9 bases; unmatched junction nucleotides: 15.

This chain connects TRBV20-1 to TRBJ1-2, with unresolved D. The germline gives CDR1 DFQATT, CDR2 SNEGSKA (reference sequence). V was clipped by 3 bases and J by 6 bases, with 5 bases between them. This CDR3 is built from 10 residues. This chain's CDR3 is CSASEDGYTF. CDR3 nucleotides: TGCAGTGCTAGCGAGGATGGCTACACCTTC.

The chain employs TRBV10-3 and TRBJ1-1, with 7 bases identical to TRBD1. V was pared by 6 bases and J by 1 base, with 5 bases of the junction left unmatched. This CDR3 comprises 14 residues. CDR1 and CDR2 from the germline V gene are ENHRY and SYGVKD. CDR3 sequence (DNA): TGTGCCATCAGGACAGGGCTAAGGAACACTGAAGCTTTCTTT. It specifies CAIRTGLRNTEAFF.

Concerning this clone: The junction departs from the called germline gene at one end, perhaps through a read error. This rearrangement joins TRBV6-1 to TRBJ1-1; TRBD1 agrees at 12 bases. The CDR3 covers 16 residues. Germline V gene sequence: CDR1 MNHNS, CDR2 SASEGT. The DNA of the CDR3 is TGTGCCAGCAGAGAAGGGACAGGGGGCATGAACACTGAAGCTTTCTTT. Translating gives CASREGTGGMNTEAFF.

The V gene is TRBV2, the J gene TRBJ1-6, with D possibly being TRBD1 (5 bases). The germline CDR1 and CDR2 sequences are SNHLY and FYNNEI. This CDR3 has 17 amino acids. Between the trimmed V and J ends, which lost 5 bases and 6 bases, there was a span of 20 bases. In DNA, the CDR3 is TGTGCCAGCAGTATGGACAATCCCGGGAGGCTTAATTCACCCCTCCACTTT. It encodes CASSMDNPGRLNSPLHF.

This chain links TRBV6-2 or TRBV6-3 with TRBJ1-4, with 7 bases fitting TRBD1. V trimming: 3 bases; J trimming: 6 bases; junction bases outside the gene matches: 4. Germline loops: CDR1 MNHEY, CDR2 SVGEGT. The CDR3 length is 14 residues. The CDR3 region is CASSYYQGDEKLFF. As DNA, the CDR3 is TGTGCCAGCAGTTATTATCAGGGGGATGAAAAACTGTTTTTT.

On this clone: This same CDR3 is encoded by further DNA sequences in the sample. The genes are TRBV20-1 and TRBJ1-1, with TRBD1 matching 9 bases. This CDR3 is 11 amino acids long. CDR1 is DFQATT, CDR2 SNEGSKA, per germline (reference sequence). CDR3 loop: CRGQGGTEAFF. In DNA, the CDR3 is TGCAGGGGACAGGGCGGCACTGAAGCTTTCTTT.